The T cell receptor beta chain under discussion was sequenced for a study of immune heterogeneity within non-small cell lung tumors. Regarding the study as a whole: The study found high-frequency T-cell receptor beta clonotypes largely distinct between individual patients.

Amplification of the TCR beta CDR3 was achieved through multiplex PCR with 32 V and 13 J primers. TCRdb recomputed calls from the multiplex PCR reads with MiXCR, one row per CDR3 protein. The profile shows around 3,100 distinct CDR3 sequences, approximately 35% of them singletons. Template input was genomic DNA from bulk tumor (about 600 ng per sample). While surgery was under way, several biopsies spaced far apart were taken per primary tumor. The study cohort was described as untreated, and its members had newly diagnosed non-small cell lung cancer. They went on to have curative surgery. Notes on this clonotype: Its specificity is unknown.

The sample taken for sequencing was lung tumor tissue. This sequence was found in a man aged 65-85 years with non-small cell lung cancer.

This chain's CDR3 is CASSYSGGNIQYF. The CDR3 DNA reads TGTGCCAGCAGTTACTCAGGGGGGAACATTCAGTACTTC. The rearrangement links TRBV6-5 to TRBJ2-4; D is perhaps TRBD1 or TRBD2 (6 bases each). There are 13 residues in the CDR3. V was trimmed by 0 bases and J by 7 bases, leaving 7 bases between them. Germline loops: CDR1 MNHEY, CDR2 SVGAGI.